Listed below are T cell receptor beta chains from one sample, sequenced in a study of blood T cells in healthy people across ages. TCRdb redid the calling of the 5' RACE reads with MiXCR, one entry per CDR3 protein. The sample contains approximately 1,000,000 distinct CDR3 sequences, more than 40% of which appear only once. Sequencing used blood. Receptors were obtained from a woman aged 55-69 years in good health. Each CDR3 is given with its conserved first and last residue. The D gene is left open where the match is weak. Size tells how often a clone was seen (once, few, many) or the class of an expanded clone, and some rows leave it out.

V gene,J gene,D gene,clone size,CDR3 DNA,CDR3 protein
TRBV10-2,TRBJ2-1,TRBD1,few,TGCGCCAGCAGACCCGACAGGGGGTCCTACAATGAGCAGTTCTTC,CASRPDRGSYNEQFF
TRBV27,TRBJ2-3,-,few,TGTGCCAGCAGTTTATCAGGGGTCCGTGATACGCAGTATTTT,CASSLSGVRDTQYF
TRBV3-1,TRBJ1-2,-,-,TGTGCCAGCAGCCAAGGAGCCCGCCGATTACAATCTAACTATGGCTACACCTTC,CASSQGARRLQSNYGYTF
TRBV4-2,TRBJ1-5,-,-,TGTGCCAGCAGCCAAGTCCGACTGGGCGATCAGCCCCAGCATTTT,CASSQVRLGDQPQHF
TRBV29-1,TRBJ2-1,-,-,TGCAGCGCCTTAAAAGGCACCTACAATGAGCAGTTCTTC,CSALKGTYNEQFF
TRBV6-1,TRBJ2-3,TRBD1,-,TGTGCCACGGGACAGGGGGATGTTAGGACAGATACGCAGTATTTT,CATGQGDVRTDTQYF
TRBV28,TRBJ2-1,-,-,TGTGCCAGCAGTTTAGTTCTGTCTGGCAGCCCGGGGGACAATGAGCAGTTCTTC,CASSLVLSGSPGDNEQFF
TRBV12-3/TRBV12-4,TRBJ2-3,TRBD2,-,TGTGCCAGCAGGGGTCTAGCGGGAGACCTTAGCACAGATACGCAGTATTTT,CASRGLAGDLSTDTQYF
TRBV12-3/TRBV12-4,TRBJ2-5,TRBD2,few,TGTGCCAGCAGACTGACTAGCGGGAATCGGAAAGAGACCCAGTACTTC,CASRLTSGNRKETQYF
TRBV20-1,TRBJ1-2,TRBD1,-,TGCAGTGCTGGGGACAGGGGTGGCCACACCTTC,CSAGDRGGHTF
TRBV27,TRBJ1-2,-,-,TGTGTCAGCAGTTTTAGCAGGCGTCCTAACTATGGCTACACCTTC,CVSSFSRRPNYGYTF
TRBV9,TRBJ1-2,-,-,TGTGCCAGCAGCGCCGGGGGGGTTAACTATGGCTACACCTTC,CASSAGGVNYGYTF
TRBV12-5,TRBJ1-2,-,few,TGTGCTAGTGGAACAGACAGCGGGGTAACTGGCTACACCTTC,CASGTDSGVTGYTF
TRBV5-1,TRBJ2-7,TRBD1,-,TGCGCCAGCAGCCCGTCTCCCCGGGACAGGGGATACGAGCAGTACTTC,CASSPSPRDRGYEQYF
TRBV29-1,TRBJ2-2,-,-,TGCAGCGCCTTGGACGGAGCCGGGGAGCTGTTTTTT,CSALDGAGELFF
TRBV3-1,TRBJ1-2,TRBD1,many,TGTGCCAGCAGCCAGGAGGGGGCAGGTGGCTACACCTTC,CASSQEGAGGYTF